A selection of T cell receptor beta chains follows, all from one sample in a study of T cells in Graves' hyperthyroidism and ophthalmopathy. TCRdb used MiXCR to reprocess the multiplex PCR reads, holding one entry per CDR3 protein. The profile shows more than 650,000 distinct CDR3 sequences, about 14% of them singletons. The specimen sequenced was blood. All receptors come from a woman between 18 and 29 years old with Graves' hyperthyroidism. Each CDR3 is given without its conserved first and last residue. The size of a clone is reported for some rows only, either as once, few or many, or as a class for expanded clones.

j_call: TRBJ2-3; clone_size: once; v_call: TRBV9; cdr3_aa: ASSVVSGTTDTQY
j_call: TRBJ2-5; clone_size: many; v_call: TRBV7-9; cdr3_aa: ASSQISGRGQETQY
j_call: TRBJ2-5; clone_size: .; v_call: TRBV15; cdr3_aa: ATSRHQETQY
j_call: TRBJ2-7; clone_size: .; v_call: TRBV20-1; cdr3_aa: SALPGDSYEQY
j_call: TRBJ2-7; clone_size: many; v_call: TRBV27; cdr3_aa: ASSLCEQY
j_call: TRBJ2-1; clone_size: few; v_call: TRBV28; cdr3_aa: ASSSYWKLSSYNEQF
j_call: TRBJ1-4; clone_size: .; v_call: TRBV2; cdr3_aa: ASRALMNEKLF
j_call: TRBJ2-7; clone_size: many; v_call: TRBV5-1; cdr3_aa: ASSTGQATYEQY
j_call: TRBJ1-1; clone_size: many; v_call: TRBV30; cdr3_aa: AWSPTSNTEAF
j_call: TRBJ2-7; clone_size: many; v_call: TRBV7-9; cdr3_aa: ASSFSTAPGEQY
j_call: TRBJ2-7; clone_size: many; v_call: TRBV7-2; cdr3_aa: ASSLAHGQGVYEQY
j_call: TRBJ1-1; clone_size: few; v_call: TRBV4-1; cdr3_aa: ASSPRQGQGTEAF
j_call: TRBJ2-1; clone_size: few; v_call: TRBV7-3; cdr3_aa: ASSLNSGGEQF
j_call: TRBJ2-7; clone_size: .; v_call: TRBV6-9; cdr3_aa: ASSYGTAYYEQY
j_call: TRBJ1-6; clone_size: .; v_call: TRBV6-1; cdr3_aa: ASSPNGQGSPLH
j_call: TRBJ1-2; clone_size: many; v_call: TRBV11-2; cdr3_aa: ASSWWTGLDGYT
j_call: TRBJ2-7; clone_size: few; v_call: TRBV7-9; cdr3_aa: ASSLVGRAHEQY
j_call: TRBJ1-2; clone_size: many; v_call: TRBV29-1; cdr3_aa: SVRTGLNYGYT
j_call: TRBJ1-1; clone_size: many; v_call: TRBV30; cdr3_aa: AWTHGAEAF
j_call: TRBJ1-2; clone_size: few; v_call: TRBV5-8; cdr3_aa: ASSSSLGAYYT
j_call: TRBJ2-3; clone_size: few; v_call: TRBV29-1; cdr3_aa: SAGSDTQY
j_call: TRBJ2-3; clone_size: .; v_call: TRBV19; cdr3_aa: ASTEGTSVADTQY
j_call: TRBJ2-7; clone_size: few; v_call: TRBV7-2; cdr3_aa: ASSLGPTGSYEQY